The source of this T cell receptor (beta chain) is a study of cytomegalovirus exposure and HLA in healthy donors. The PCR used 60 Vbeta and 13 Jbeta primers. Using immunoSEQ multiplex PCR, the repertoire was profiled, and TCRdb retains in-frame clones only, with some absent. The table lists about 180,000 clones, around 79% of them singletons. Study-wide results and limits: Earlier analysis found most TCR beta V segments productive about 87% or about 30% of the time. An observed cluster of highly shared sequence variants was recorded as a likely sequencing artifact.

With regard to this clone: Its antigen is currently unknown.

The CDR3 length is 14 residues. V gave up 5 bases and J gave up 2 bases, with 12 bases separating them. The V gene's germline CDR1 is SNHLY and CDR2 FYNNEI. The sequence was obtained from a woman aged 45-65 years in good health and CMV-seronegative. The rearrangement uses TRBV2 and TRBJ2-5; tentatively, D is TRBD2 (6 bases). Sequenced input: PBMCs. CDR3 residues: CASSRESGQETQYF. The DNA for the CDR3 is TGTGCCAGCAGTCGGGAAAGCGGGCAAGAGACCCAGTACTTC.